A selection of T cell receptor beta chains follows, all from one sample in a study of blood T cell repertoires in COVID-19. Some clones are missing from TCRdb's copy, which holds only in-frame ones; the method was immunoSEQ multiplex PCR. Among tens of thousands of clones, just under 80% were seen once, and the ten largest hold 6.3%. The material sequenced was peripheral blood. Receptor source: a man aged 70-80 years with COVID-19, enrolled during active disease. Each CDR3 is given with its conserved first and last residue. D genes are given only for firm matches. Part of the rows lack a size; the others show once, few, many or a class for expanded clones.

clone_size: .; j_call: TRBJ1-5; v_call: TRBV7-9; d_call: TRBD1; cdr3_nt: TGTGCCAGCAGCTCGGTAACCGGGACAGTAAAAGGTCAGCCCCAGCATTTT; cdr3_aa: CASSSVTGTVKGQPQHF
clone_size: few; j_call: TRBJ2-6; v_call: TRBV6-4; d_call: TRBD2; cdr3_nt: TGTGCCAGCAGTGAGACTAGCGGCTCTGGGGCCAACGTCCTGACTTTC; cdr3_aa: CASSETSGSGANVLTF
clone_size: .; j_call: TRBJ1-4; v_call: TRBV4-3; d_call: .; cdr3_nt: TGCGCCAGCAGCCAAGGGAAGGAGAATGAAAAACTGTTTTTT; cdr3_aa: CASSQGKENEKLFF
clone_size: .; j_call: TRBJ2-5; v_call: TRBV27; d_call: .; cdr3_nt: TGTGCCAGCGGTAGGCAGGGATTTTACCAAGAGACCCAGTACTTC; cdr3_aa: CASGRQGFYQETQYF
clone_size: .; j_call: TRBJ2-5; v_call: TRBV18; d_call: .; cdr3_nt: TGTGCCAGCTCACCACCGGACGGCTCGGAGGTGCAGACCCAGTACTTC; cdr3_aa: CASSPPDGSEVQTQYF
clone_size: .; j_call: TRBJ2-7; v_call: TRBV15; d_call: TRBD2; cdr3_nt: TGTGCCACAACCGGGACTAGCGGGAGTCGTCCCTACGAGCAGTACTTC; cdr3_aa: CATTGTSGSRPYEQYF
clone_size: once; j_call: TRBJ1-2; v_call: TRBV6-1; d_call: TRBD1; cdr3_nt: TGTGCCAGCAGTGAGGGACAGGGGGGCGGCTACACCTTC; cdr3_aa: CASSEGQGGGYTF
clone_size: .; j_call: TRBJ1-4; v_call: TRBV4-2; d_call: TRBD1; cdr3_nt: TGTGCCAGCAGCCTCGCGGAGGGGGCACGAGAAAAACTGTTTTTT; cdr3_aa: CASSLAEGAREKLFF
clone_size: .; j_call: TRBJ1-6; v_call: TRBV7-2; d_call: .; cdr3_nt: TGTGCCAGCAGCTCCCAATCCAGCTCCTATAATTCACCCCTCCACTTT; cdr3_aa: CASSSQSSSYNSPLHF
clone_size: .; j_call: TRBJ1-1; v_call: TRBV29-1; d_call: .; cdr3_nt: TGCAGCGTTGAAGTCGTGGCGAACACTGAAGCTTTCTTT; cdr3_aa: CSVEVVANTEAFF
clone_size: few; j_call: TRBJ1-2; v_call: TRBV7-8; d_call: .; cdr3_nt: TGTGCCAGCAGCTTAGGTTCGGGGGTCGTCTATGGCTACACCTTC; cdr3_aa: CASSLGSGVVYGYTF
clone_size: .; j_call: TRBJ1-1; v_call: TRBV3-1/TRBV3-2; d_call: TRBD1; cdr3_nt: TGTGCCAGCAGCCAAGACATCCCAGGGGGCTCGGTCACTGAAGCTTTCTTT; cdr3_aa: CASSQDIPGGSVTEAFF
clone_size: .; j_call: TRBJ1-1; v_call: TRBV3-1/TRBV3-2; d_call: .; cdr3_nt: TGTGCCAGCAGCCAAGGGGCAGGGGCGAGGGCTTTCTTT; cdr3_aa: CASSQGAGARAFF
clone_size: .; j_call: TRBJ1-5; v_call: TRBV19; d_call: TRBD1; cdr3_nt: TGTGCCAGTAGTTTGGGACAGGTTAGCAATCAGCCCCAGCATTTT; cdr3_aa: CASSLGQVSNQPQHF
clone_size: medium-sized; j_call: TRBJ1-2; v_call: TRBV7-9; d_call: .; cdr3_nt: TGTGCCAGCAGCGAGGGCGCGGGCGCTGGCTACACCTTC; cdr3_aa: CASSEGAGAGYTF
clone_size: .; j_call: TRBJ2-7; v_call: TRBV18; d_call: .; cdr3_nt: TGTGCCAGCTCACCGTCCTCACAGGGAATCCACGAGCAGTACTTC; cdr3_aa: CASSPSSQGIHEQYF
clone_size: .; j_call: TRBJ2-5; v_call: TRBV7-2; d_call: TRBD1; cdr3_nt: TGTGCCAGCAGCCAAGGACAGGGTGAGACCCAGTACTTC; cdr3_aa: CASSQGQGETQYF
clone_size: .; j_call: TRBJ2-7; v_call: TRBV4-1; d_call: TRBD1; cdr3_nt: TGCGCCAGCAGCCAATCACCGGGACAGGGTACCTACGAGCAGTACTTC; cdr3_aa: CASSQSPGQGTYEQYF
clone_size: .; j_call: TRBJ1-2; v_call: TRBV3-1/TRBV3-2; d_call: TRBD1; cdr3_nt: TGTGCCAGCAGCCGCGGACAGGGCGCTGGCTACACCTTC; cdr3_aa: CASSRGQGAGYTF
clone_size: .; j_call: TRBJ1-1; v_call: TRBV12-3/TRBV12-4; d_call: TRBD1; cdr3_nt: TGTGCCAGCAGTGGGGGACAGGCACAAGGAGCTTTCTTT; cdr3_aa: CASSGGQAQGAFF
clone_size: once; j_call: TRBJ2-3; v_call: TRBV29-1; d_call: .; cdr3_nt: TGCAGCGTCGTACAGGGCACAGATACGCAGTATTTT; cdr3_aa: CSVVQGTDTQYF
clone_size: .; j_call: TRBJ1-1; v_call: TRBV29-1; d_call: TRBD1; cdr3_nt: TGCAGCGTTGGGGGACAGACGAACACTGAAGCTTTCTTT; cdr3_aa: CSVGGQTNTEAFF
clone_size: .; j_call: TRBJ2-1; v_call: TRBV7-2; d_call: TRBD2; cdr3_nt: TGTGCCAGCAGCTTCCTAGTAGCGGGAGGGCGAATCTATGAGCAGTTCTTC; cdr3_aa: CASSFLVAGGRIYEQFF
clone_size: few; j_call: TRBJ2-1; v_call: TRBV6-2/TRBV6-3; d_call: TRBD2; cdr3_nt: TGTGCCAGCAGTTACGCGACTAGCGGGAGGCTTGAGCAGTTCTTC; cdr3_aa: CASSYATSGRLEQFF
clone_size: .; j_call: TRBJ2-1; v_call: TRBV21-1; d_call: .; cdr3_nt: TGTGCCAGCAGCACTCGCCGGGAATCCCGGGATCATGAGCAGTTCTTC; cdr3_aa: CASSTRRESRDHEQFF
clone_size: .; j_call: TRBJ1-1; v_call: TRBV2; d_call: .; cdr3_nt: TGTGCCAGCAGCGGAGACAGGTGGAACACTGAAGCTTTCTTT; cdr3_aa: CASSGDRWNTEAFF
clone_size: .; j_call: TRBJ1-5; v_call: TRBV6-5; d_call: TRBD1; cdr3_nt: TGTGCCAGTGGGACAGGGGGCAATCAGCCCCAGCATTTT; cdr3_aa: CASGTGGNQPQHF
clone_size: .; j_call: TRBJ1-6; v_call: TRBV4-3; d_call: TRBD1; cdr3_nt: TGCGCCAGCAGCCAAGATCCGACAGGGACTAATTCACCCCTCCACTTT; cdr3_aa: CASSQDPTGTNSPLHF
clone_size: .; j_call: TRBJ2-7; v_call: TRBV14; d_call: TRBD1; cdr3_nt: TGTGCCAGCAGCCTTTCCAGGGGACAGAGTTACGAGCAGTACTTC; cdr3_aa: CASSLSRGQSYEQYF
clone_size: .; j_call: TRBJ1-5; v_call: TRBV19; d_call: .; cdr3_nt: TGTGCCAGTAGTGCCACATACAGGGCATATCAGCCCCAGCATTTT; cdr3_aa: CASSATYRAYQPQHF
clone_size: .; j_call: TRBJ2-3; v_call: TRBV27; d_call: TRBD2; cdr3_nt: TGTGCCAGCAGTTTATATGTCGCGGCTAGCGGCCGCACAGATACGCAGTATTTT; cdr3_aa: CASSLYVAASGRTDTQYF
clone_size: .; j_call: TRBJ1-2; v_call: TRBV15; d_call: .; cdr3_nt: TGTGCCACCAGCGTAAACGGACTTACTAACTATGGCTACACCTTC; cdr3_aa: CATSVNGLTNYGYTF
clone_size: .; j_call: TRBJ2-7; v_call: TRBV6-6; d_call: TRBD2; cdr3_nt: TGTGCCAGCGAGGGACTAGCCTACGAGCAGTACTTC; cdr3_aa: CASEGLAYEQYF
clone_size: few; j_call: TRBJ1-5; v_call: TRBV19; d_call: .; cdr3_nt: TGTGCCAGTAGTATAGATCTAGGGGGAAGGCAGCCCCAGCATTTT; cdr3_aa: CASSIDLGGRQPQHF
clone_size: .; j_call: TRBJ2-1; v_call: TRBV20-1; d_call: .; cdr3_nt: TGCAGTGCTACCTCCGGGGATCAGCAGTTCTTC; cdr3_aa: CSATSGDQQFF
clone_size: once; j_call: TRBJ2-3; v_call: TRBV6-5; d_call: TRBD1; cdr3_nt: TGTGCCAGCAGTAGGGACAGGAGCACAGATACGCAGTATTTT; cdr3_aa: CASSRDRSTDTQYF
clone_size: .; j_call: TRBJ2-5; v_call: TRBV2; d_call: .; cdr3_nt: TGTGCCAGCAGTGTTGGCTACCAAGAGACCCAGTACTTC; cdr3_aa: CASSVGYQETQYF
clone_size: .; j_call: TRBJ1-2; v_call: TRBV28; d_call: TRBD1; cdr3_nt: TGTGCCAGCAGCTTATTGGGACAGGGGGCGGGTGGCTACACCTTC; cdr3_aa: CASSLLGQGAGGYTF
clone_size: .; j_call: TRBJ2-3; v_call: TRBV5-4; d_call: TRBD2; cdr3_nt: TGTGCCAGCAGCTTGGGTCGGGGGGGCTCAGATACGCAGTATTTT; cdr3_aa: CASSLGRGGSDTQYF
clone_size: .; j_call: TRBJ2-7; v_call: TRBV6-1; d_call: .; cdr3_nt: TGTGCCAGCAGTGAAAGGGGGAGCTCCTACGAGCAGTACTTC; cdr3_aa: CASSERGSSYEQYF
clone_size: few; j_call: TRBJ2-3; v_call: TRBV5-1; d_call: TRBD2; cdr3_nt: TGCGCCAGCAGAACTAGCGGGGGGGCAACAGATACGCAGTATTTT; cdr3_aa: CASRTSGGATDTQYF
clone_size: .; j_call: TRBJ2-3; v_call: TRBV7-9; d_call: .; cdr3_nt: TGTGCCAGCAGCCCCGCGACGGCGGCGCAGTATTTT; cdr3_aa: CASSPATAAQYF
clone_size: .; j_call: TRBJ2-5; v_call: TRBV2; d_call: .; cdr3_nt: TGTGCCAGCAGTGACCCCGAGGAGACCCAGTACTTC; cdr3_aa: CASSDPEETQYF
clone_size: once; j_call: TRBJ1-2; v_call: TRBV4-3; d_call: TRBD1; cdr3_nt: TGCGCCAGCAGCCAAGCACAGGGGAAGGGCTACACCTTC; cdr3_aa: CASSQAQGKGYTF
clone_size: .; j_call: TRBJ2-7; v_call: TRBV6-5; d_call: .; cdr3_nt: TGTGCCAGCAGTTACTCGAAGGCAGGGGACTACTACGAGCAGTACTTC; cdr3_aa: CASSYSKAGDYYEQYF
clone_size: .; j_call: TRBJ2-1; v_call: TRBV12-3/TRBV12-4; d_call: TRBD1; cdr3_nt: TGTGCCAGCAGTCGGACAGGGTACGAGCAGTTCTTC; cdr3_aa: CASSRTGYEQFF
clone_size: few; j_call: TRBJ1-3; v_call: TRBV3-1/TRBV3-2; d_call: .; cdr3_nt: TGTGCCAGCAGCCCGGTAAACTCTGGAAACACCATATATTTT; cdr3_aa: CASSPVNSGNTIYF
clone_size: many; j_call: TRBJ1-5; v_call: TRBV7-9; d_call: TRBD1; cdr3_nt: TGTGCCAGCAGCTTGGGGACAGGTAATCAGCCCCAGCATTTT; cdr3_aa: CASSLGTGNQPQHF
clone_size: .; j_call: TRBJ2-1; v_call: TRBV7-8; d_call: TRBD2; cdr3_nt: TGTGCCAGCAGCCGCGGACTAGCGGGAGTCGATGAGCAGTTCTTC; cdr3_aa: CASSRGLAGVDEQFF
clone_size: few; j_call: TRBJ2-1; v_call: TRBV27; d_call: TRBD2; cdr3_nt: TGTGCCAGCAGTTCTCCGGGACTAGCGGGGACACCCTACAATGAGCAGTTCTTC; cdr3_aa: CASSSPGLAGTPYNEQFF
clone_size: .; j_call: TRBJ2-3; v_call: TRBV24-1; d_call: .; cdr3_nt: TGTGCCACCAGTGATCCCAACAGCTATACAGATACGCAGTATTTT; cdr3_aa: CATSDPNSYTDTQYF
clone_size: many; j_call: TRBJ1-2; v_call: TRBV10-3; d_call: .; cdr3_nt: TGTGCCATCAGTGGAGGAGTCCAGGACAGAAATGGCTACACCTTC; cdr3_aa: CAISGGVQDRNGYTF
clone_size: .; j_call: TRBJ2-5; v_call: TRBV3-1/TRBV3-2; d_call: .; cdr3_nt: TGTGCCAGCAGCCCCCGACGTGGGCTAGCGCTACCAACCGATGAGACCCAGTACTTC; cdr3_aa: CASSPRRGLALPTDETQYF
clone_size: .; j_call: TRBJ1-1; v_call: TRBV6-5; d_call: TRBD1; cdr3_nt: TGTGCCAGCAGTTACTCCATTTACAGGGGCACTGAAGCTTTCTTT; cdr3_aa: CASSYSIYRGTEAFF
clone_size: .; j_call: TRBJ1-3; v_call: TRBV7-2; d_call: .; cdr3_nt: TGTGCCAGCAGCTTAGCGGGGGCAAGAAACACCATATATTTT; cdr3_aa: CASSLAGARNTIYF
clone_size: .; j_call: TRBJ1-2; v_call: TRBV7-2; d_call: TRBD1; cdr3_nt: TGTGCCAGCAGTCGGGACAGTAGTACAGCTAACTATGGCTACACCTTC; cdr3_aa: CASSRDSSTANYGYTF
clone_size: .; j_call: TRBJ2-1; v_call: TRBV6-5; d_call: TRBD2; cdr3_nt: TGTGCCAGCAGTTCTTGGACTAGCGGGAGTGGCGAGCAGTTCTTC; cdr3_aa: CASSSWTSGSGEQFF
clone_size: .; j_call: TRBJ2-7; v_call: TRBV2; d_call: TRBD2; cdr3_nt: TGTGCCAGCAGTCCCAGGGGGACTAGCGGCTACGAGCAGTACTTC; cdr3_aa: CASSPRGTSGYEQYF
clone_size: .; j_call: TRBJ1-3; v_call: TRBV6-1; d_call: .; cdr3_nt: TGTGCCAGCAGTGAGGTCGGTCAGCGGGGAAACACCATATATTTT; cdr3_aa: CASSEVGQRGNTIYF
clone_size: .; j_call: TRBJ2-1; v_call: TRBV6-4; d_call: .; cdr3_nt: TGTGCCAGCTCGATCGGGGGAAGCTCCTACAATGAGCAGTTCTTC; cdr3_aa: CASSIGGSSYNEQFF